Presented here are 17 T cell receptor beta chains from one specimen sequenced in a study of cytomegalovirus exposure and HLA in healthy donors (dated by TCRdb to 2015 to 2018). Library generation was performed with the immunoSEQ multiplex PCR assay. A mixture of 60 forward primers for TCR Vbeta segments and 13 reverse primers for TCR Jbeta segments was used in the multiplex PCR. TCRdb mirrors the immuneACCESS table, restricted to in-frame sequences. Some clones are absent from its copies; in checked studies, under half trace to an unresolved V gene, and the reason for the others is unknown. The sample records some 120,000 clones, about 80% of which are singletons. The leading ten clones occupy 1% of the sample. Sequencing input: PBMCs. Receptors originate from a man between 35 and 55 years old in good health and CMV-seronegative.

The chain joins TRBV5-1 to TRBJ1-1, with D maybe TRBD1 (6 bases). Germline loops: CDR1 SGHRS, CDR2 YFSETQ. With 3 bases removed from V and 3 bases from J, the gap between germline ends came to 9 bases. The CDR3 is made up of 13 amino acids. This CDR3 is CASSSDRHTEAFF. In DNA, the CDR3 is TGCGCCAGCAGCTCGGACAGACACACTGAAGCTTTCTTT.

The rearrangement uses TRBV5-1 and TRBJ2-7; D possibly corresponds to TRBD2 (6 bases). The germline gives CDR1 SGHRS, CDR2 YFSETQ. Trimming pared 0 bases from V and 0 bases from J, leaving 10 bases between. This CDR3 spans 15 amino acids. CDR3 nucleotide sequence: TGCGCCAGCAGCTTGGTCCTGGGGGGCTCCTACGAGCAGTACTTC. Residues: CASSLVLGGSYEQYF.

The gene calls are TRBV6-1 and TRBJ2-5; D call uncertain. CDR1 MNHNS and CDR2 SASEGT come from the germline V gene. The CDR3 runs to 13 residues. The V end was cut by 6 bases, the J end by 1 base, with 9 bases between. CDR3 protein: CASRLDLQETQYF. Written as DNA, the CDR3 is TGTGCCAGCAGGTTAGATCTCCAAGAGACCCAGTACTTC.

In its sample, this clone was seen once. DNA for the CDR3: TGTGCCAGCAGCGCCCATAGGACAGGGACAACCACCGGGGAGCTGTTTTTT. This sequence encodes CASSAHRTGTTTGELFF. The chain is built from TRBV9 and TRBJ2-2; 8 bases match TRBD1. The CDR3 totals 17 residues. The V and J ends lost 3 bases and 4 bases, in that order; junction bases with no gene match: 11. Germline V gives CDR1 SGDLS, CDR2 YYNGEE.

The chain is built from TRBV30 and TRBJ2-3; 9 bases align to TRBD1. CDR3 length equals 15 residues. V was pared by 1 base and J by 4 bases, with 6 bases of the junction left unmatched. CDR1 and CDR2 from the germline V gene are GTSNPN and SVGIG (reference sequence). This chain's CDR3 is CAWSGKQGASDTQYF. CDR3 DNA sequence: TGTGCCTGGAGTGGAAAACAGGGGGCTTCAGATACGCAGTATTTT.

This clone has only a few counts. The CDR3 region is CASTVPVPPYEQYF. CDR3 DNA sequence: TGTGCCAGCACCGTCCCCGTTCCTCCCTACGAGCAGTACTTC. The V and J genes are TRBV6-1 and TRBJ2-7; D gene ambiguous. Deletions cut 7 bases from V and 2 bases from J, with 15 bases between. Germline V CDR1 and CDR2: MNHNS, SASEGT. CDR3 size: 14 residues.

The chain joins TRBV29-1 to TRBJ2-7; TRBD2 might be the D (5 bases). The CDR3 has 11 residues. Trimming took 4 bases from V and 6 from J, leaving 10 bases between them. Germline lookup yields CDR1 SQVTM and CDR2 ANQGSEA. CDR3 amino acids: CSVGLAFEQYF. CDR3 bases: TGCAGCGTTGGTCTAGCTTTCGAGCAGTACTTC.

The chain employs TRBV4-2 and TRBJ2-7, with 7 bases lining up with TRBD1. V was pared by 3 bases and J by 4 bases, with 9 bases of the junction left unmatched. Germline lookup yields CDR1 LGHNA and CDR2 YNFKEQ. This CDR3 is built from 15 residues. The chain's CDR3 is CASSQLGTEPYEQYF. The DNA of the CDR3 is TGTGCCAGCAGCCAGCTAGGGACAGAACCTTACGAGCAGTACTTC.

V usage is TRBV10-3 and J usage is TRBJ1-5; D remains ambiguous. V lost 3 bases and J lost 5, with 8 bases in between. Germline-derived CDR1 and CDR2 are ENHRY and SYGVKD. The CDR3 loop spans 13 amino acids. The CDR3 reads CAISDGNDQPQHF. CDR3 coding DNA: TGTGCCATCAGTGACGGTAATGATCAGCCCCAGCATTTT.

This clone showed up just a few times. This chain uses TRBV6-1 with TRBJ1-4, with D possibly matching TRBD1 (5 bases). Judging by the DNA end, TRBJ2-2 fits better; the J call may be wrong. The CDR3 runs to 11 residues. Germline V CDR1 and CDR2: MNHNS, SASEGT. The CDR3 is CASSRTGELFF. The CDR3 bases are TGTGCCAGCAGTAGGACAGGGGAGCTGTTTTTT.

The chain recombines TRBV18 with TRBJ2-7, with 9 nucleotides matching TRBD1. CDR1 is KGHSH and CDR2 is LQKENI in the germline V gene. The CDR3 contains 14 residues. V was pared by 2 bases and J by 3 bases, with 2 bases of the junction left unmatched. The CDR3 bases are TGTGCCAGCTCACCATTGGACAGGGGCTACGAGCAGTACTTC. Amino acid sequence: CASSPLDRGYEQYF.

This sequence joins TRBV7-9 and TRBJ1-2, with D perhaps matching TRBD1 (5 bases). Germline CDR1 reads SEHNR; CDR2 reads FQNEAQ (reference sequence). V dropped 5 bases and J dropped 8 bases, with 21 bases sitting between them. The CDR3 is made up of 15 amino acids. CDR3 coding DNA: TGTGCCAGCAGCACAGCCGGGACGGGGGTAATCGGCTACACCTTC. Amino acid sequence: CASSTAGTGVIGYTF.

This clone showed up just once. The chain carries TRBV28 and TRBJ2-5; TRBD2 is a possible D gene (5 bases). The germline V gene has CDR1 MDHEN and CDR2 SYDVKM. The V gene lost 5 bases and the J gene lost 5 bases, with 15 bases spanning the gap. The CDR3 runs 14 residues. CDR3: CASSPPRAGETQYF. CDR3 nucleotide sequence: TGTGCCAGCAGTCCCCCGAGGGCTGGGGAGACCCAGTACTTC.

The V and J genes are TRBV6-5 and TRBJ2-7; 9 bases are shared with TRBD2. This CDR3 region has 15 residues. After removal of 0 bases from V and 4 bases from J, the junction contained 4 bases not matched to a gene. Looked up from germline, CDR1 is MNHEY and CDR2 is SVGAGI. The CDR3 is CASSYSSGSGYEQYF. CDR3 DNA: TGTGCCAGCAGTTACTCTAGCGGGAGTGGGTACGAGCAGTACTTC.

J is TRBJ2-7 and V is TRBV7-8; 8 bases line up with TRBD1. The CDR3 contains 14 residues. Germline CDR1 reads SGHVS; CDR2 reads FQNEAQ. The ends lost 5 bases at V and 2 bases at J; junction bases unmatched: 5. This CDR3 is CASSPDRVAYEQYF. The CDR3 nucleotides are TGTGCCAGCAGCCCGGACAGGGTCGCCTACGAGCAGTACTTC. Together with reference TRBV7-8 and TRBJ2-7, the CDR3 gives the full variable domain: GAGVSQSPRYKVAKRGQDVALRCDPISGHVSLFWYQQALGQGPEFLTYFQNEAQLDKSGLPSDRFFAERPEGSVSTLKIQRTQQEDSAVYLCASSPDRVAYEQYFGPGTRLTVT.

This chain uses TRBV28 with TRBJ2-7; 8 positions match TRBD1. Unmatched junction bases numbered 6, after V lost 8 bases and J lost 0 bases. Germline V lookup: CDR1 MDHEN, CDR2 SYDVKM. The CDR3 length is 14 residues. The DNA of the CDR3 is TGTGCCAGCCGAGCAGGGGGCAGCTCCTACGAGCAGTACTTC. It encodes CASRAGGSSYEQYF.

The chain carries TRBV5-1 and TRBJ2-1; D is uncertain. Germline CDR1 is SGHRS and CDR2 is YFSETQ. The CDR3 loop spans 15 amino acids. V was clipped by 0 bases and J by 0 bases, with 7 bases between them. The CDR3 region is CASSLGGDSYNEQFF. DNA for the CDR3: TGCGCCAGCAGCTTGGGCGGAGACTCCTACAATGAGCAGTTCTTC.